Sequencing of this T cell receptor beta chain was carried out in a study of blood T cell repertoires in COVID-19. In the study overall: Italy, Spain and the United States were the sources of the convalescent and acute COVID-19 samples. T cells, B-cell-depleted T cells, or PBMCs supplied cDNA or gDNA.

As processed by the authors: Quantification of nucleated cells was approximated via reference gene primer amplification. Assay: immunoSEQ multiplex PCR; the TCRdb copy retains only in-frame clones and omits some. That table is the source of V, J and clone size, and D and trimming were worked out from the DNA. The table records roughly 32,000 clones, less than 95% of them present only once. Germline V gene data show CDR1 as LNHDA and CDR2 as SQIVND (reference sequence). The ends were cut back, 3 bases at V and 0 bases at J, with 12 bases in the middle. The CDR3 runs to 16 residues. The chain recombines TRBV19 with TRBJ2-1; possible D gene TRBD2, 6 bases. The source material was peripheral blood. This receptor was identified in a man in his 70s with active or convalescent COVID-19. DNA for the CDR3: TGTGCCAGTAGTATCCACGGGGGTAGCTCCTACAATGAGCAGTTCTTC. It translates to CASSIHGGSSYNEQFF.